Presented here are 30 T cell receptor beta chains from one specimen sequenced in a study of shared clonotypes between healthy human individuals. Sequencing was performed with immunoSEQ multiplex PCR; in TCRdb, only in-frame clones are kept and a portion is missing. The sample lists over 2 million clones; 85% to 95% were seen once. Sequenced: naive CD4+ T cells sorted from blood. Specified subset: CD45RA+ positively selected. These receptor sequences come from a man younger than 35 in good health.

The chain has TRBV5-1 and TRBJ2-1, with TRBD2 matching over 15 bases. The CDR3 runs 17 residues. The V segment lost 3 bases and the J segment 2 bases; nucleotides outside the gene matches: 3. Germline loops: CDR1 SGHRS, CDR2 YFSETQ. CDR3 DNA: TGCGCCAGCAGCTCCGGACTAGCGGGAGGGCCCTACAATGAGCAGTTCTTC. Translation gives CASSSGLAGGPYNEQFF.

The chain joins TRBV27 to TRBJ2-1; possibly TRBD2 for D (5 bases). CDR1 is MNHEY, CDR2 SMNVEV, per germline (reference sequence). Trimming removed 2 bases from V and 2 bases from J, with 10 bases in between. This CDR3 has 15 residues. In DNA form, the CDR3 reads TGTGCCAGCAGTTTAATAGCGATGCCCTACAATGAGCAGTTCTTC. Translating it yields CASSLIAMPYNEQFF.

The gene calls are TRBV11-2 and TRBJ2-7; D is perhaps TRBD1 or TRBD2 (5 bases each). Trimming pared 6 bases from V and 3 bases from J, leaving 30 bases between. This CDR3 spans 19 amino acids. Per germline, CDR1 SGHAT and CDR2 FQNNGV. The CDR3 reads CASRPRPQSPPRGYYEQYF. The CDR3 DNA follows: TGTGCCAGCAGACCGCGACCCCAATCCCCCCCGAGGGGATACTACGAGCAGTACTTC. Together with reference TRBV11-2 and TRBJ2-7, the CDR3 gives the full variable domain: EAGVAQSPRYKIIEKRQSVAFWCNPISGHATLYWYQQILGQGPKLLIQFQNNGVVDDSQLPKDRFSAERLKGVDSTLKIQPAKLEDSAVYLCASRPRPQSPPRGYYEQYFGPGTRLTVT.

The chain uses TRBV18 and TRBJ2-3; D remains unclear. Trimming removed 3 bases at V and 5 bases at J, with 9 bases between. Per germline, CDR1 KGHSH and CDR2 LQKENI. The CDR3 has 13 amino acids. CDR3 residues: CASSPFKEDTQYF. Here the CDR3 DNA reads TGTGCCAGCTCACCTTTTAAGGAAGATACGCAGTATTTT.

The V and J genes are TRBV2 and TRBJ1-6, with D tentatively TRBD1 (5 bases). Germline-derived CDR1 and CDR2 are SNHLY and FYNNEI. The CDR3 loop spans 15 amino acids. V lost 4 bases and J 7 bases, leaving 14 bases between the germline ends. The CDR3 loop is CASSAQGGDNSPLHF. CDR3 sequence (DNA): TGTGCCAGCAGTGCCCAGGGAGGAGACAATTCACCCCTCCACTTT.

The chain carries TRBV5-1 and TRBJ2-7, with 7 bases that match TRBD2. This CDR3 is 17 amino acids long. Germline V CDR1 and CDR2: SGHRS, YFSETQ. The V segment lost 0 bases and the J segment 4 bases; nucleotides outside the gene matches: 13. In nucleotides, the CDR3 is TGCGCCAGCAGCTTGGGCTCGACTAGCCTCAAGGGGTACGAGCAGTACTTC. The encoded protein is CASSLGSTSLKGYEQYF.

This chain links TRBV30 with TRBJ1-1; D unresolved. Germline V gene sequence: CDR1 GTSNPN, CDR2 SVGIG (reference sequence). CDR3 length equals 19 residues. V lost 4 bases and J lost 1, with 28 bases in between. The CDR3 coding sequence is TGTGCCTGGATTCCAGGACGGCATGTTTTTCGTACGAGGAACACTGAAGCTTTCTTT. As protein: CAWIPGRHVFRTRNTEAFF.

The chain links TRBV5-4 to TRBJ2-3; TRBD2 might be the D (5 bases). V was cut by 6 bases and J by 0 bases, with 11 bases left in between. Germline V gene data show CDR1 as SGHNT and CDR2 as YYREEE (reference sequence). This CDR3 has 14 residues. CDR3 in DNA: TGTGCCAGCACACTCCGAGGGAGCACAGATACGCAGTATTTT. This translates into CASTLRGSTDTQYF.

This clone was detected only once. V is TRBV29-1 and J is TRBJ2-1, with 14 bases matching TRBD2. The junction had 8 bases not matched to a gene; V was cut back by 7 bases and J by 6 bases. This CDR3 region has 15 residues. The germline gives CDR1 SQVTM, CDR2 ANQGSEA. CDR3: CSATLTSGGANEQFF. DNA of the CDR3: TGCAGCGCAACACTGACTAGCGGGGGGGCCAATGAGCAGTTCTTC.

The V call is TRBV2, the J call TRBJ1-4; TRBD1 matches at 7 bases. The CDR3 length is 14 residues. Per germline, CDR1 SNHLY and CDR2 FYNNEI. With 6 bases clipped from V and 3 bases from J, the junction kept 4 bases outside the gene matches. The CDR3 sequence is CASRPGTANEKLFF. Here the CDR3 DNA reads TGTGCCAGCAGGCCCGGGACAGCTAATGAAAAACTGTTTTTT.

V and J are TRBV30 and TRBJ2-5; D is unclear. Germline CDR1 GTSNPN, CDR2 SVGIG (reference sequence). This CDR3 is 14 amino acids long. The ends were cut back, 2 bases at V and 5 bases at J, with 15 bases in the middle. CDR3 DNA: TGTGCCTGGAGTCCCCCCCCTGGACGTGAGACCCAGTACTTC. Encoded protein: CAWSPPPGRETQYF.

The gene calls are TRBV7-2 and TRBJ2-7; 8 nucleotides match TRBD1. Germline CDR1 and CDR2: SGHTA and FQGNSA. The CDR3 covers 15 residues. Germline trimming cut 1 base from V and 0 bases from J; bases unmatched to any gene: 2. The CDR3 reads CASSLDGQGSYEQYF. DNA of the CDR3: TGTGCCAGCAGCTTAGATGGACAGGGCTCCTACGAGCAGTACTTC.

J is TRBJ2-1 and V is TRBV4-3; unclear D gene. The CDR3 extends over 15 amino acids. The germline V and J ends were trimmed by 0 bases and 7 bases, with 13 bases remaining between them. Germline CDR1 is LGHNA and CDR2 is YSLEER. DNA for the CDR3: TGCGCCAGCAGCCAAGATGGTCTAGTTTTGAATGAGCAGTTCTTC. It specifies CASSQDGLVLNEQFF.

This rearrangement joins TRBV28 to TRBJ1-1; D may be TRBD1 (6 bases). CDR3 length equals 16 residues. The V gene's germline CDR1 is MDHEN and CDR2 SYDVKM. Trimming removed 6 bases from V and 0 bases from J, with 17 bases in between. The CDR3 sequence: CASSRFGQPMNTEAFF. CDR3 nucleotides: TGTGCCAGCAGCCGTTTCGGACAGCCCATGAACACTGAAGCTTTCTTT.

J is TRBJ2-5 and V is TRBV28; D not resolved. The CDR3 spans 15 residues. Germline V gene sequence: CDR1 MDHEN, CDR2 SYDVKM. V was trimmed by 1 base and J by 1 base, leaving 10 bases between them. The CDR3 loop is CASSLSRNSQETQYF. The CDR3 DNA sequence: TGTGCCAGCAGTTTATCTCGGAATAGCCAAGAGACCCAGTACTTC.

The V gene is TRBV18, the J gene TRBJ1-4, with 9 bases identical to TRBD1. The J segment lost 4 bases and the V segment lost 6 bases, leaving 3 bases of the junction unmatched. CDR3 length: 14 amino acids. Germline CDR1 KGHSH, CDR2 LQKENI. CDR3 amino acids: CASSRDRDNEKLFF. DNA for the CDR3: TGTGCCAGCTCCAGGGACAGGGATAATGAAAAACTGTTTTTT.

The genes are TRBV7-9 and TRBJ2-5; the D gene is possibly TRBD1 (5 bases). V lost 5 bases, J lost 3 bases, and 16 bases lay in between. CDR3 length: 15 residues. Germline assignment: CDR1 SEHNR and CDR2 FQNEAQ (reference sequence). The CDR3 bases are TGTGCCAGCAGCATACGGACGACAGATAAAGAGACCCAGTACTTC. Translating it yields CASSIRTTDKETQYF.

In DNA form, the CDR3 reads TGCGCCAGCAGCCCGATAGACAGGCCCATGGGTACTGAAGCTTTCTTT. This translates into CASSPIDRPMGTEAFF. The chain uses TRBV5-1 and TRBJ1-1, with D tentatively TRBD1 (6 bases). The germline V gene encodes CDR1 SGHRS and CDR2 YFSETQ. This CDR3 region has 16 residues. The ends were cut back, 4 bases at V and 5 bases at J, with 21 bases in the middle.

This chain connects TRBV5-1 to TRBJ2-5; 9 positions agree with TRBD1. V was clipped by 0 bases and J by 5 bases; unmatched bases: 5. Per germline, CDR1 SGHRS and CDR2 YFSETQ. This CDR3 is 15 amino acids long. CDR3 in amino acids: CASSLETGGWETQYF. As DNA, the CDR3 is TGCGCCAGCAGCTTGGAGACAGGGGGTTGGGAGACCCAGTACTTC.

Worth noting for this clone: Different DNA sequences within this sample yield the same CDR3. The chain joins TRBV19 to TRBJ2-1, with 10 bases matching TRBD1. Per germline, CDR1 LNHDA and CDR2 SQIVND (reference sequence). The J segment lost 4 bases and the V segment lost 0 bases, leaving 0 bases of the junction unmatched. The CDR3 totals 15 residues. The chain's CDR3 is CASSIEGQGYNEQFF. Written as DNA, the CDR3 is TGTGCCAGTAGTATAGAGGGACAGGGGTACAATGAGCAGTTCTTC.

The V gene is TRBV7-2, the J gene TRBJ2-1, with TRBD2 identical over 12 bases. This CDR3 contains 17 residues. The ends lost 4 bases at V and 0 bases at J; junction bases unmatched: 4. Germline assignment: CDR1 SGHTA and CDR2 FQGNSA. CDR3 DNA: TGTGCCAGCAGCTCCCAGACTAGCGGGGGCTCCTACAATGAGCAGTTCTTC. It is translated as CASSSQTSGGSYNEQFF.

This clone appeared once. This same CDR3 is encoded by further DNA sequences in the sample. V is TRBV6-1 and J is TRBJ1-5; D is perhaps TRBD1 (5 bases). The V gene's germline CDR1 is MNHNS and CDR2 SASEGT. With 2 bases removed from V and 2 bases from J, the gap between germline ends came to 7 bases. The CDR3 runs to 14 residues. The CDR3 DNA reads TGTGCCAGCAGTGAAATAGGGGGCAATCAGCCCCAGCATTTT. Translated: CASSEIGGNQPQHF.

V gene TRBV6-5 combines with J gene TRBJ1-5; weak D call: TRBD1 (6 bases). The CDR3 sequence is 14 residues long. V dropped 5 bases and J dropped 5 bases, with 13 bases sitting between them. Germline CDR1 and CDR2: MNHEY and SVGAGI. CDR3 in DNA: TGTGCCAGCAGTATAGGACAGAGACATCAGCCCCAGCATTTT. As protein: CASSIGQRHQPQHF.

The chain has TRBV25-1 and TRBJ2-7; D may be TRBD1 (6 bases). CDR1 is MGHDK, CDR2 SYGVNS, per germline. Trimming removed 3 bases at V and 0 bases at J, with 15 bases between. The CDR3 is 16 amino acids. In DNA, the CDR3 is TGTGCCAGCAGTGATCCGGACAGTGGGCCCTCCTACGAGCAGTACTTC. Protein: CASSDPDSGPSYEQYF.

V usage is TRBV2 and J usage is TRBJ2-1; TRBD2 is a possible D gene (6 bases). Trimming pared 7 bases from V and 4 bases from J, leaving 17 bases between. The CDR3 has 15 amino acids. Germline CDR1 and CDR2: SNHLY and FYNNEI. CDR3 sequence (DNA): TGTGCCAGCATCCGACCCGAGGGACTTTACAATGAGCAGTTCTTC. It encodes CASIRPEGLYNEQFF.

The rearrangement joins TRBV5-4 to TRBJ2-3, with D possibly matching TRBD2 (5 bases). Looked up from germline, CDR1 is SGHNT and CDR2 is YYREEE (reference sequence). The CDR3 has 16 residues. V lost 0 bases and J lost 0, with 11 bases in between. CDR3 DNA sequence: TGTGCCAGCAGCTTGGGGTTTAGCGTTAGCACAGATACGCAGTATTTT. Its translation: CASSLGFSVSTDTQYF.

This chain connects TRBV4-2 to TRBJ2-2, with D tentatively TRBD1 or TRBD2 (6 bases each). V was shortened by 0 bases and J by 3 bases, with 20 bases between the two germline ends. The germline V gene encodes CDR1 LGHNA and CDR2 YNFKEQ. This CDR3 comprises 19 residues. The CDR3: CASSQEGGSRDRYTGELFF. The CDR3 DNA reads as TGTGCCAGCAGCCAAGAGGGGGGCAGCCGGGACCGGTACACCGGGGAGCTGTTTTTT.

The chain uses TRBV7-8 and TRBJ2-7, with a tentative D call TRBD1 (6 bases). Trimming pared 3 bases from V and 3 bases from J, leaving 9 bases between. CDR1 is SGHVS, CDR2 FQNEAQ, per germline. This CDR3 comprises 13 residues. The CDR3 nucleotides read TGTGCCAGCAGCTTGTCAGGGGTCTACGAGCAGTACTTC. Protein product: CASSLSGVYEQYF.

A single count supports this clone. V gene TRBV6-1 combines with J gene TRBJ1-2; possibly TRBD1 for D (6 bases). The CDR3 is 13 amino acids. From germline, CDR1 is MNHNS and CDR2 SASEGT. V lost 2 bases to trimming and J lost 7 bases, with 11 bases between them. The CDR3 reads CASSELRGGGYTF. The CDR3 DNA is TGTGCCAGCAGTGAACTCAGGGGTGGTGGCTACACCTTC.

V gene TRBV5-1 combines with J gene TRBJ1-1, with D unclear. Germline V gives CDR1 SGHRS, CDR2 YFSETQ. The V end was cut by 4 bases, the J end by 6 bases, with 10 bases between. The CDR3 runs to 12 residues. CDR3 bases: TGCGCCAGCAGCGACGACGGGCCTGAAGCTTTCTTT. It encodes CASSDDGPEAFF.